This T cell receptor beta chain stems from a study of CD8+ T cells in alopecia areata. Study-wide background: Oral tofacitinib (5 to 10 mg twice daily) was administered to treated patients. Patients remained on tofacitinib for 6 to 18 months and then went 6 months without it. General study results and limits: It was less clear whether patients shared TCRs than it was in mice, possibly because of HLA. Higher clonality was seen in lesional scalp than in normal scalp, especially in alopecia totalis/universalis.

In the case of this clone: Its antigen is not known.

There are 14 residues in the CDR3. V lost 7 bases to trimming and J lost 0 bases, with 10 bases between them. Per germline, CDR1 SNHLY and CDR2 FYNNEI. Extracted from the samples, RNA was reverse transcribed into cDNA to serve as the sequencing template. This table comes from immunoSEQ multiplex PCR, and its TCRdb copy is limited to in-frame clones, with some not included. The repertoire holds roughly 180,000 clones, with 63% as singletons. The starting material was CD4+ T cells sorted from blood, obtained at week 0. This clonotype was obtained from a human donor with alopecia areata. The chain recombines TRBV2 with TRBJ1-3; D is undetermined. In DNA, the CDR3 is TGTGCCAGCATACCCGGGAGCTCTGGAAACACCATATATTTT. It encodes CASIPGSSGNTIYF.